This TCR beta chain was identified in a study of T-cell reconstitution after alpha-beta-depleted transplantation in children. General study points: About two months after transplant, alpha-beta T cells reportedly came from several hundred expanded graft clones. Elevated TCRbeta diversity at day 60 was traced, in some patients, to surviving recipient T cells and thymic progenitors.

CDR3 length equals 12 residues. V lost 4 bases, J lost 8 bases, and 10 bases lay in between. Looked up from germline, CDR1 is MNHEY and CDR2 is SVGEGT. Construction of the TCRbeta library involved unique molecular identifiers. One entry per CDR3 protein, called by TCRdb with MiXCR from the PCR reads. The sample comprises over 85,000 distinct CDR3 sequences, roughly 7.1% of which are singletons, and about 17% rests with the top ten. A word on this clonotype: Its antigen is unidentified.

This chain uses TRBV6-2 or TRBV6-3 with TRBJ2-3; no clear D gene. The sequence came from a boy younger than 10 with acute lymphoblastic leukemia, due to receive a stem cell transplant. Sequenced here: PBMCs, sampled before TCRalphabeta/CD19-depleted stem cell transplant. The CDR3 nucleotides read TGTGCCAGCAGTTCGGGTCTAAGTACGCAGTATTTT. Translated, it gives CASSSGLSTQYF.